These 28 T cell receptor beta chains originate from one sample sequenced in a study of technical replicates of blood from four donors. The protocol was immunoSEQ multiplex PCR, while the TCRdb copy is restricted to in-frame clones and leaves out a portion. The top ten hold over 0.35% of the sample, which has tens of thousands of clones, about 92% seen once. The sample comprised T cells isolated from PBMCs. These receptors all stem from a human donor in good health.

This sequence joins TRBV13 and TRBJ1-2; 8 bases align to TRBD1. CDR1 PRHDT and CDR2 FYEKMQ come from the germline V gene (reference sequence). The CDR3 consists of 16 residues. J lost 8 bases, V lost 5 bases, and 16 bases had no gene match. This CDR3 reads CASSNTQGASPEGYTF. In DNA form, the CDR3 reads TGTGCCAGCAGCAACACTCAGGGGGCTAGTCCCGAGGGCTACACCTTC. The whole variable domain, remainder taken from reference TRBV13 and TRBJ1-2, is AAGVIQSPRHLIKEKRETATLKCYPIPRHDTVYWYQQGPGQDPQFLISFYEKMQSDKGSIPDRFSAQQFSDYHSELNMSSLELGDSALYFCASSNTQGASPEGYTFGSGTRLTVV.

The gene calls are TRBV12-1 and TRBJ2-3; the table names TRBD1, a call not compared with the DNA. TRBV12-1 has pseudogene status. The CDR3 length is 14 residues. CDR3 protein: CASSFEDRADTQYF. CDR3 nucleotides: TGTGCCAGCAGCTTTGAGGACAGGGCAGATACGCAGTATTTT.

The CDR3 reads CASSSQREGIGELFF. In DNA form, the CDR3 reads TGTGCCAGCTCATCTCAGCGGGAGGGCATCGGGGAGCTGTTTTTT. V usage is TRBV18 and J usage is TRBJ2-2, with 10 bases aligning to TRBD2. The germline gives CDR1 KGHSH, CDR2 LQKENI. V was clipped by 5 bases and J by 7 bases; unmatched bases: 7. The CDR3 sequence is 15 residues long. The complete variable domain, with remaining parts taken from reference TRBV18 and TRBJ2-2, reads NAGVMQNPRHLVRRRGQEARLRCSPMKGHSHVYWYRQLPEEGLKFMVYLQKENIIDESGMPKERFSAEFPKEGPSILRIQQVVRGDSAAYFCASSSQREGIGELFFGEGSRLTVL.

This chain joins TRBV29-1 and TRBJ2-5, with TRBD2 identical over 13 bases. V lost 6 bases to trimming and J lost 0 bases; unmatched junction nucleotides: 1. Germline CDR1 SQVTM, CDR2 ANQGSEA. The CDR3 runs to 14 residues. CDR3 in amino acids: CSVGTSGNQETQYF. The CDR3 nucleotides are TGCAGCGTGGGGACTAGCGGGAACCAAGAGACCCAGTACTTC.

The CDR3 loop is CSASPRSGYTF. CDR3 nucleotide sequence: TGCAGTGCTAGCCCCAGAAGTGGCTACACCTTC. The chain carries TRBV20-1 and TRBJ1-2; unclear D gene. Trimming removed 3 bases from V and 7 bases from J, with 9 bases in between. The CDR3 consists of 11 residues. Germline V gene sequence: CDR1 DFQATT, CDR2 SNEGSKA (reference sequence).

This clone was found once. The chain uses TRBV2 and TRBJ1-4; 11 nucleotides align to TRBD1. In germline, CDR1 is SNHLY, CDR2 FYNNEI. J lost 3 bases, V lost 6 bases, and 3 bases had no gene match. CDR3 length: 15 residues. The CDR3 loop reads CASRGQGAANEKLFF. CDR3 bases: TGTGCCAGCAGAGGACAGGGGGCAGCTAATGAAAAACTGTTTTTT. The variable domain in full, completed from reference TRBV2 and TRBJ1-4, reads EPEVTQTPSHQVTQMGQEVILRCVPISNHLYFYWYRQILGQKVEFLVSFYNNEISEKSEIFDDQFSVERPDGSNFTLKIRSTKLEDSAMYFCASRGQGAANEKLFFGSGTQLSVL.

This chain links TRBV5-1 with TRBJ1-2, with a tentative D call TRBD1 (5 bases). Germline CDR1 reads SGHRS; CDR2 reads YFSETQ. The CDR3 is 14 amino acids. V lost 2 bases, J lost 4 bases, and 12 bases lay in between. The CDR3 bases are TGCGCCAGCAGCTTCGATCTAACAGGCTATGGCTACACCTTC. Protein product: CASSFDLTGYGYTF.

In DNA, the CDR3 is TGTGCCAGCAGATTTGGACTAGCGGGAGGCAATGAGCAGTTCTTC. Translation: CASRFGLAGGNEQFF. V and J are TRBV27 and TRBJ2-1; 14 bases align to TRBD2. Germline V lookup: CDR1 MNHEY, CDR2 SMNVEV (reference sequence). The CDR3 contains 15 residues. Germline trimming cut 6 bases from V and 6 bases from J; bases unmatched to any gene: 4.

The chain recombines TRBV5-6 with TRBJ2-7, with TRBD1 identical over 7 bases. The CDR3 sequence is 16 residues long. J was trimmed by 6 bases and V by 1 base; bases with no gene match: 13. Germline V gene sequence: CDR1 SGHDT, CDR2 YYEEEE. DNA of the CDR3: TGTGCCAGCAGCTTGATACTAGGACAGGACTTTGGCGAGCAGTACTTC. It encodes CASSLILGQDFGEQYF. Drawing the rest from reference TRBV5-6 and TRBJ2-7, the complete variable domain is DAGVTQSPTHLIKTRGQQVTLRCSPKSGHDTVSWYQQALGQGPQFIFQYYEEEERQRGNFPDRFSGHQFPNYSSELNVNALLLGDSALYLCASSLILGQDFGEQYFGPGTRLTVT.

V gene TRBV27 combines with J gene TRBJ1-3, with 7 nucleotides matching TRBD1. The trim removed 5 bases at V and 3 bases at J, leaving 10 bases unmatched. CDR3 length equals 16 residues. The V gene's germline CDR1 is MNHEY and CDR2 SMNVEV (reference sequence). The CDR3 spells CASSGRQGFFGNTIYF. CDR3 nucleotide sequence: TGTGCCAGCAGTGGGAGACAGGGATTCTTTGGAAACACCATATATTTT.

The chain combines TRBV18 with TRBJ1-1; 7 nucleotides align to TRBD1. The CDR3 extends over 17 amino acids. V dropped 2 bases and J dropped 2; count of bases not matched to a gene: 11. Germline V gives CDR1 KGHSH, CDR2 LQKENI. The CDR3 spells CASSPRTGLFKNTEAFF. The CDR3, as DNA: TGTGCCAGCTCACCAAGGACAGGCCTCTTTAAAAACACTGAAGCTTTCTTT.

The rearrangement links TRBV2 to TRBJ2-2; D possibly corresponds to TRBD1 (5 bases). V was pared by 5 bases and J by 4 bases, with 11 bases between. The V gene's germline CDR1 is SNHLY and CDR2 FYNNEI. The CDR3 spans 14 residues. Here the CDR3 reads CASSPRASTGELFF. In DNA form, the CDR3 reads TGTGCCAGCAGTCCCAGGGCGAGCACCGGGGAGCTGTTTTTT.

The V call is TRBV5-8, the J call TRBJ2-7; the D is unclear. The germline V and J ends were trimmed by 2 bases and 4 bases, with 7 bases remaining between them. This CDR3 comprises 12 residues. Germline V gene sequence: CDR1 SGHTS, CDR2 YDEGEE. The CDR3 spells CASSFAVYEQYF. The CDR3 DNA reads TGTGCCAGCAGCTTCGCAGTATACGAGCAGTACTTC.

This chain joins TRBV2 and TRBJ2-1; D may be TRBD1 (5 bases). The CDR3 sequence is 11 residues long. V was cut by 7 bases and J by 8 bases, with 9 bases left in between. Looked up from germline, CDR1 is SNHLY and CDR2 is FYNNEI. The CDR3 protein is CASTGLDEQFF. Here the CDR3 DNA reads TGTGCCAGCACAGGGCTGGATGAGCAGTTCTTC.

This sequence joins TRBV27 and TRBJ2-7; 11 bases align to TRBD1. V was clipped by 6 bases and J by 6 bases; unmatched bases: 13. Germline CDR1 reads MNHEY; CDR2 reads SMNVEV (reference sequence). The CDR3 runs to 16 residues. The CDR3 DNA sequence: TGTGCCAGCAGGCCGCTCACACGGACAGGGGGCGGCGAGCAGTACTTC. Protein product: CASRPLTRTGGGEQYF.

The sample holds a few counts of this clone. This chain uses TRBV30 with TRBJ1-1, with TRBD1 identical over 7 bases. Germline V gene lookup returns CDR1 GTSNPN and CDR2 SVGIG (reference sequence). The CDR3 extends over 13 amino acids. V lost 5 bases to trimming and J lost 0 bases; unmatched junction nucleotides: 3. The CDR3 loop is CAWSGTVNTEAFF. Here the CDR3 DNA reads TGTGCCTGGTCCGGGACAGTGAACACTGAAGCTTTCTTT.

The V and J genes are TRBV4-3 and TRBJ2-7; 8 bases align to TRBD2. This CDR3 region has 14 residues. Looked up from germline, CDR1 is LGHNA and CDR2 is YSLEER. The junction had 3 bases not matched to a gene; V was cut back by 3 bases and J by 2 bases. CDR3 amino acids: CASSHREGAYEQYF. The CDR3 DNA sequence: TGCGCCAGCAGCCACCGGGAGGGGGCCTACGAGCAGTACTTC.

The V call is TRBV6-5, the J call TRBJ2-7; the match to TRBD1 covers 11 bases. CDR1 is MNHEY and CDR2 is SVGAGI in the germline V gene. The V segment lost 5 bases and the J segment 5 bases; nucleotides outside the gene matches: 8. This CDR3 is 15 amino acids long. CDR3 in amino acids: CASSRTGGTGHEQYF. The CDR3 nucleotides are TGTGCCAGCAGTCGGACAGGGGGCACTGGGCACGAGCAGTACTTC.

The table lists this clone with a count of one. The chain recombines TRBV30 with TRBJ1-2; a possible D gene is TRBD1 (6 bases). Germline CDR1 reads GTSNPN; CDR2 reads SVGIG (reference sequence). The germline V and J ends were trimmed by 2 bases and 3 bases, with 28 bases remaining between them. This CDR3 comprises 19 residues. The CDR3 spells CAWSKYYGNYGTSHYGYTF. The DNA of the CDR3 is TGTGCCTGGAGTAAATACTACGGGAATTACGGGACATCTCACTATGGCTACACCTTC.

The V call is TRBV28, the J call TRBJ2-1; 8 bases align to TRBD2. Trimming took 2 bases from V and 4 from J; bases not matched to a gene: 1. Germline CDR1 reads MDHEN; CDR2 reads SYDVKM. The CDR3 sequence is 14 residues long. The CDR3 spells CASSLGLAYNEQFF. The DNA of the CDR3 is TGTGCCAGCAGTTTAGGACTAGCTTACAATGAGCAGTTCTTC.

The chain carries TRBV5-4 and TRBJ2-3; 7 bases fit TRBD1. CDR3 length equals 13 residues. V shed 2 bases and J 4 bases; nucleotides not matched to a gene: 1. From germline, CDR1 is SGHNT and CDR2 YYREEE (reference sequence). The CDR3 here is CASSFTGADTQYF. Here the CDR3 DNA reads TGTGCCAGCAGCTTCACAGGGGCAGATACGCAGTATTTT.

This chain connects TRBV30 to TRBJ2-1, with D perhaps matching TRBD1 (5 bases). The CDR3 is 12 residues long. The germline CDR1 and CDR2 sequences are GTSNPN and SVGIG (reference sequence). V was clipped by 3 bases and J by 7 bases, with 10 bases between them. CDR3 region: CAWSSSGNEQFF. The CDR3 coding sequence is TGTGCCTGGAGCTCCTCAGGGAATGAGCAGTTCTTC.

J is TRBJ1-1 and V is TRBV10-3; D gene unclear. Germline lookup yields CDR1 ENHRY and CDR2 SYGVKD. V was shortened by 2 bases and J by 3 bases, with 13 bases between the two germline ends. The CDR3 totals 15 residues. The CDR3 reads CAISEAREEHTEAFF. The CDR3 DNA reads TGTGCCATCAGTGAGGCGCGGGAAGAGCACACTGAAGCTTTCTTT.

V is TRBV2 and J is TRBJ1-1; 7 nucleotides agree with TRBD1. The CDR3 covers 14 residues. The V and J ends lost 10 bases and 1 base, in that order; junction bases with no gene match: 9. The germline gives CDR1 SNHLY, CDR2 FYNNEI. The CDR3 region has the DNA TGTGCCACGATACAGGGGCACGCGAACACTGAAGCTTTCTTT. This sequence encodes CATIQGHANTEAFF. The full variable domain, its missing parts supplied by reference TRBV2 and TRBJ1-1, is EPEVTQTPSHQVTQMGQEVILRCVPISNHLYFYWYRQILGQKVEFLVSFYNNEISEKSEIFDDQFSVERPDGSNFTLKIRSTKLEDSAMYFCATIQGHANTEAFFGQGTRLTVV.

This clone was observed once. The chain employs TRBV7-9 and TRBJ2-7; TRBD1 matches at 8 bases. The J segment lost 7 bases and the V segment lost 9 bases, leaving 8 bases of the junction unmatched. The germline gives CDR1 SEHNR, CDR2 FQNEAQ (reference sequence). The CDR3 spans 12 residues. The DNA of the CDR3 is TGTGCCAGGGGGGACAGGTTGGGAGAGCAGTACTTC. Protein product: CARGDRLGEQYF.

The chain couples TRBV10-2 to TRBJ2-1; D is ambiguous. CDR3 length equals 13 residues. Looked up from germline, CDR1 is WSHSY and CDR2 is SAAADI. The V gene lost 1 base and the J gene lost 5 bases, with 6 bases spanning the gap. The CDR3 spells CASSEYTDNEQFF. The CDR3 bases are TGCGCCAGCAGTGAGTATACAGACAATGAGCAGTTCTTC.

The chain links TRBV6-5 to TRBJ1-2; no firm D call. This CDR3 has 11 residues. Germline lookup yields CDR1 MNHEY and CDR2 SVGAGI. Trimming left V 5 bases short and J 8 bases short, with 9 bases between. CDR3 sequence (DNA): TGTGCCAGCAGTCAACGCGGAGGCTACACCTTC. This sequence encodes CASSQRGGYTF.

This clone appeared once. The chain recombines TRBV13 with TRBJ1-1; D is perhaps TRBD1 (5 bases). The germline V gene has CDR1 PRHDT and CDR2 FYEKMQ (reference sequence). The CDR3 length is 16 residues. V dropped 2 bases and J dropped 4 bases, with 17 bases sitting between them. The CDR3 spells CASSLSSGGYSTEAFF. CDR3 in DNA: TGTGCCAGCAGCTTATCTAGTGGGGGGTATAGCACTGAAGCTTTCTTT.